In this sample, the clone carrying this T cell receptor (beta chain) turned up many times. V was clipped by 3 bases and J by 3 bases; unmatched bases: 14. This CDR3 region has 19 residues. CDR1 LGHDT and CDR2 YNNKEL come from the germline V gene (reference sequence). These data come from a study of T cell repertoires in cytomegalovirus infection. In the study overall: A matching HLA type, together with CMV infection, was signaled by public TCR beta signatures.

TCRdb reprocessed the reads with MiXCR, giving one entry per CDR3 protein. Here the sample spans roughly 320,000 distinct CDR3 sequences, more than 8% being singletons. The sequencing input was PBMCs. J is TRBJ2-4 and V is TRBV3-1; 10 bases fit TRBD1. The sequence was obtained from a human donor in good health (CMV status not recorded). Some clones in this sample may be carry-over from other donors' samples. The CDR3 DNA follows: TGTGCCAGCAGCCATAATGCTATGTGGACAGGGGGAGTCAAAAACATTCAGTACTTC. Translated: CASSHNAMWTGGVKNIQYF.